Listed below are T cell receptor beta chains from one sample, sequenced in a study of T cell repertoires in cytomegalovirus infection. TCRdb analysed the reads with MiXCR anew, one entry per CDR3 protein. In the table there are about 770,000 distinct CDR3 sequences, roughly 28% of which are singletons. No cognate antigen is known for these TCRs. The material was cultured CD8+ T cells from PBMCs, obtained from culture after CMV antigen stimulation. The receptors were gathered from a human donor in good health (CMV status not recorded). Some clones in this sample may be carry-over from other donors' samples. The CDR3 runs from the conserved cysteine through the conserved F or W. The D gene is left open where the match is weak. Clone sizes are given selectively: once, few, many, or a class where the clone is expanded.

TRBV27	NA	NA	TRBJ2-3	TGTGCCATCCAGGGACCCAGGGATACGCAGTATTTT	CAIQGPRDTQYF
TRBV20-1	few	NA	TRBJ1-1	TGCAGTGCTAGAGATCGCTACAGTAAACGTGAAGCTTTCTTT	CSARDRYSKREAFF
TRBV4-2	few	NA	TRBJ2-6	TGTGCCAGCAGTCCCGACACCCGCTCTGGGGCCAACGTCCTGACTTTC	CASSPDTRSGANVLTF
TRBV20-1	NA	TRBD2	TRBJ2-5	TGCAGTGCTAGAGTTGGCGGGGGGATGGTGTCAAAAGAGACCCAGTACTTC	CSARVGGGMVSKETQYF
TRBV2	NA	NA	TRBJ2-1	TGTGCCAGCAGGGAGTACAGGAAGAGCAATGAGCAGTTCTTC	CASREYRKSNEQFF
TRBV7-9	many	NA	TRBJ1-5	TGTGCCAGCAGCTCGGACCCCACTAGCAATCAGCCCCAGCATTTT	CASSSDPTSNQPQHF
TRBV5-4	once	TRBD2	TRBJ2-1	TGTGCCAGCAGCTTGGATCTAGGGCTAGCGGGGGGACCCTACAATGAGCAGTTCTTC	CASSLDLGLAGGPYNEQFF
TRBV9	few	TRBD2	TRBJ2-7	TGTGCCAGCAGCCTAGCGGGGGGGCCGGGCGAGCAGTACTTC	CASSLAGGPGEQYF
TRBV27	few	TRBD1	TRBJ1-1	TGTGCCAGCAAGGACAGGGGCACTGAAGCTTTCTTT	CASKDRGTEAFF
TRBV7-9	NA	NA	TRBJ1-2	TGTGCCAGCAGCTTATCATCCCTACAGGGTGCCTATGGCTACACCTTC	CASSLSSLQGAYGYTF
TRBV7-9	few	NA	TRBJ1-4	TGTGCCAGCAGCTTGGAGGGAATAACTAATGAAAAACTGTTTTTT	CASSLEGITNEKLFF
TRBV28	NA	NA	TRBJ1-5	TGTGCCAGCAGTTTAGAGTGGGAAGATTTTAGCAATCAGCCCCAGCATTTT	CASSLEWEDFSNQPQHF
TRBV7-9	many	TRBD2	TRBJ2-3	TGTGCCAGCAGCGGGCGGACTAGCGGGGGACACACAGATACGCAGTATTTT	CASSGRTSGGHTDTQYF
TRBV4-1	NA	TRBD1	TRBJ2-3	TGCGCCAGCAGCCAGAGGGACAGGGGAGCAGATACGCAGTATTTT	CASSQRDRGADTQYF
TRBV20-1	NA	TRBD2	TRBJ2-1	TGCAGTGCTAGAGTATGGACTAGCGGGGGGGGGACCTACAATGAGCAGTTCTTC	CSARVWTSGGGTYNEQFF
TRBV15	NA	TRBD1	TRBJ2-4	TGTGCCACCAGCAGACATGGGGGGACAGGGCGAGGGAAAAACATTCAGTACTTC	CATSRHGGTGRGKNIQYF
TRBV6-6	few	NA	TRBJ1-5	TGTGCCAGCGGGGGAGGGCAGCCCCAGCATTTT	CASGGGQPQHF
TRBV7-2	many	NA	TRBJ2-1	TGTGCCAGCAGCCCCGCAGGGGGGGCCTCTGGGCAGTTCTTC	CASSPAGGASGQFF
TRBV12-3/TRBV12-4	few	TRBD1	TRBJ1-2	TGTGCCAGCAGTTTCAGGGACAGACTTTTCGACTATGGCTACACCTTC	CASSFRDRLFDYGYTF
TRBV4-3	many	NA	TRBJ2-5	TGCGCCAGCAGCCAAGGGATAGACAGGTTTCAAGAGACCCAGTACTTC	CASSQGIDRFQETQYF
TRBV2	NA	TRBD2	TRBJ2-1	TGTGCCACAAAATCCTCTGGACTAGCGGGGGGACCTAGGCCAATCTACAATGAGCAGTTCTTC	CATKSSGLAGGPRPIYNEQFF
TRBV10-3	NA	NA	TRBJ2-3	TGTGCCATCAGGGACTTAACTTTGGGGGCTACAGATACGCAGTATTTT	CAIRDLTLGATDTQYF
TRBV6-2/TRBV6-3	NA	NA	TRBJ1-2	TGTGCCAGCAGTTATAACGGACTCTCTAAGTACGGCTACACCTTC	CASSYNGLSKYGYTF
TRBV12-3/TRBV12-4	few	NA	TRBJ1-2	TGTGCCAGCTCGCAGATGAAAGGCGGCTACACCTTC	CASSQMKGGYTF
TRBV6-1	NA	NA	TRBJ1-1	TGTGCCAGCACTCCTGGGAGGAGGGAAAACACTGAAGCTTTCTTT	CASTPGRRENTEAFF
TRBV4-3	once	TRBD1	TRBJ1-5	TGCGCCAGCAGCCCTGCCTTAGGGACAGTCAATCAGCCCCAGCATTTT	CASSPALGTVNQPQHF
TRBV6-8	few	NA	TRBJ1-3	TGTGCCAGCAGCCATTTCCCCGTAAGCTCTGGAAACACCATATATTTT	CASSHFPVSSGNTIYF
TRBV19	few	NA	TRBJ2-1	TGTGCCAGTAGTATTTGGGGCAATGAGCAGTTCTTC	CASSIWGNEQFF
TRBV6-6	NA	TRBD1	TRBJ2-3	TGTGCCAGCAGTTACACCCACAGGGGGCTCCCCCCAGATACGCAGTATTTT	CASSYTHRGLPPDTQYF
TRBV6-1	NA	NA	TRBJ1-5	TGTGCCAGCATCGATGGGGAGGCCCTAGAGGCCCAGCATTTT	CASIDGEALEAQHF
TRBV7-6	many	TRBD1	TRBJ2-5	TGTGCCAGCAGTTCTGGGACAGGGTACTCCCAAGAGACCCAGTACTTC	CASSSGTGYSQETQYF
TRBV6-6	few	TRBD2	TRBJ2-1	TGTGCCAGCAGCTACCCGGGACTAGCGGGGGGAAACAATGAGCAGTTCTTC	CASSYPGLAGGNNEQFF
TRBV7-9	NA	NA	TRBJ1-4	TGTGCCAGCAGCAACCGCGGGCGAATTGATGAAAAACTGTTTTTT	CASSNRGRIDEKLFF
TRBV5-1	NA	TRBD1	TRBJ2-1	TGCGCCAGCAGCCCGGGGGGACAGGGTTTCAATGAGCAGTTCTTC	CASSPGGQGFNEQFF
TRBV11-2	NA	TRBD2	TRBJ2-2	TGTGCCAGCAGCTTAGTTGGACTAGCGGGGGAGGACACCGGGGAGCTGTTTTTT	CASSLVGLAGEDTGELFF
TRBV9	few	NA	TRBJ1-2	TGTGCCAGCAGCGTCGGGGGGGAACGTGGCTACACCTTC	CASSVGGERGYTF
TRBV5-1	NA	NA	TRBJ1-2	TGCGCCAGCAGCTTGGCCGCTTTAACGCGTGAAGGCTATGGCTACACCTTC	CASSLAALTREGYGYTF
TRBV2	few	TRBD2	TRBJ2-1	TGTGCCAGCACCATCGGACTAGCGGACTACAATGAGCAGTTCTTC	CASTIGLADYNEQFF
TRBV10-3	once	NA	TRBJ1-2	TGTGCCAACGGGAGAGGGACCGGCTATGGCTACACCTTC	CANGRGTGYGYTF
TRBV20-1	NA	TRBD2	TRBJ2-3	TGCAGTGCCCCTTGGGGGGGTGGCACAGATACGCAGTATTTT	CSAPWGGGTDTQYF
TRBV6-1	few	TRBD1	TRBJ1-1	TGTGCCAGCAGTCGGGACAGGGAGGTCACTGAAGCTTTCTTT	CASSRDREVTEAFF
TRBV7-9	many	NA	TRBJ1-5	TGTGCCAGCAGCTCGCCAGTCGGCGATCAGCCCCAGCATTTT	CASSSPVGDQPQHF
TRBV24-1	few	NA	TRBJ2-2	TGTGCCACCAGTGGCTTCGAGAGTACCGGGGAGCTGTTTTTT	CATSGFESTGELFF
TRBV6-6	once	NA	TRBJ2-5	TGTGCCAGCAGTTCAACAGCGAGCGGTGGAGAGACCCAGTACTTC	CASSSTASGGETQYF
TRBV7-9	NA	NA	TRBJ2-3	TGTGCCAGCAGCTTCGTGGCAGATACGCAGTATTTT	CASSFVADTQYF
TRBV9	NA	NA	TRBJ2-5	TGTGCCAGCAGCGTAGGACCCGTTGCCCAAGAGACCCAGTACTTC	CASSVGPVAQETQYF
TRBV11-3	NA	TRBD1	TRBJ2-1	TGTGCCAGCAGCCGGACAGGGACCCCCTACAATGAGCAGTTCTTC	CASSRTGTPYNEQFF
TRBV10-2	few	NA	TRBJ2-3	TGCGCCAGCAGTGAGGATCACCGTTCCACAGATACGCAGTATTTT	CASSEDHRSTDTQYF
TRBV7-9	many	NA	TRBJ1-5	TGTGCCAGCAGCTTTTCAGGGAGCAATCAGCCCCAGCATTTT	CASSFSGSNQPQHF
TRBV10-3	NA	TRBD2	TRBJ2-1	TGTGCCATCAGGGTTGGACTAGCAGACCTTAATGAGCAGTTCTTC	CAIRVGLADLNEQFF
TRBV7-2	NA	NA	TRBJ1-5	TGTGCCAGCAGCCGGATAGGGCTGGGAAATCAGCCCCAGCATTTT	CASSRIGLGNQPQHF
TRBV12-3/TRBV12-4	once	TRBD2	TRBJ2-2	TGTGCCAGCAGTTCCACTAGCGGGGGGACGTTCGCGAACACCGGGGAGCTGTTTTTT	CASSSTSGGTFANTGELFF
TRBV12-3/TRBV12-4	few	TRBD1	TRBJ1-2	TGTGCCAGCAGTTCGACAGGGGTTGCTGGCTATGGCTACACCTTC	CASSSTGVAGYGYTF
TRBV6-8	few	TRBD1	TRBJ1-2	TGTGCCAGCAGTTTTGGACAGGGGCACCTTCTTAACTATGGCTACACCTTC	CASSFGQGHLLNYGYTF
TRBV20-1	few	NA	TRBJ2-1	TGCAGTGCTAGAGTGATGGACTACGTGGATGAGCAGTTCTTC	CSARVMDYVDEQFF
TRBV7-2	many	NA	TRBJ2-2	TGTGCCAGCAGCTTTTCGGGAAGGGCGAGCACCGGGGAGCTGTTTTTT	CASSFSGRASTGELFF
TRBV15	NA	TRBD2	TRBJ2-5	TGTGCCACCAGCAGGTTGGGGGAAGCGGGGGGAGAGACCCAGTACTTC	CATSRLGEAGGETQYF